The entry below describes one T cell receptor beta chain. The antigen remains undetermined. This entry is derived from a study of cytomegalovirus exposure and HLA in healthy donors. Notes on the study in general: The study designated some 180 TCR beta chains cytomegalovirus-associated. A later look showed TCR association rates differing by HLA locus, highest for DRB1 and lowest for HLA-C.

Germline assignment: CDR1 LNHDA and CDR2 SQIVND (reference sequence). This CDR3 has 14 amino acids. The J segment lost 4 bases and the V segment lost 4 bases, leaving 1 base of the junction unmatched. Donors sampled were nominally healthy, though unrecorded immune exposures were likely. The PCR ran on 60 Vbeta and 13 Jbeta primers. Generated by immunoSEQ multiplex PCR, the TCRdb table keeps only in-frame clones and is missing some. The data show 100,000 to 150,000 clones, 77% seen once. The TCR was taken from a male donor in good health and CMV-seropositive. The rearrangement links TRBV19 to TRBJ2-6; 7 nucleotides match TRBD1. Sequencing input: PBMCs. The CDR3 bases are TGTGCCAGTAGTACAGGGGGAGGGGCCAACGTCCTGACTTTC. Translation gives CASSTGGGANVLTF.